The 11 T cell receptor beta chains given below trace back to one sample, sequenced in a study of shared clonotypes between healthy human individuals. TCRdb's table, derived via immunoSEQ multiplex PCR, lists solely in-frame clones and lacks some. The data show about 800,000 clones, roughly 96% seen once. CD45RO-negative cells were positively selected for CCR7, leaving out terminally differentiated effector memory CD45RA+ cells. The material sequenced was naive CD8+ T cells sorted from blood. The receptors come from a man younger than 40 in good health.

This chain links TRBV7-9 with TRBJ2-7, with a possible D match to TRBD2 (5 bases). Germline assignment: CDR1 SEHNR and CDR2 FQNEAQ (reference sequence). V gave up 0 bases and J gave up 2 bases, with 8 bases separating them. The CDR3 spans 14 residues. CDR3 DNA: TGTGCCAGCAGCTTAGCTAGCGCAACCTACGAGCAGTACTTC. Its protein is CASSLASATYEQYF.

V and J are TRBV29-1 and TRBJ2-3; 7 bases fit TRBD1. From germline, CDR1 is SQVTM and CDR2 ANQGSEA. The ends lost 6 bases at V and 3 bases at J; junction bases unmatched: 9. This CDR3 region has 14 residues. The CDR3 loop reads CSVENRGRTDTQYF. CDR3 DNA: TGCAGCGTGGAAAACAGGGGTAGGACAGATACGCAGTATTTT.

The gene calls are TRBV7-9 and TRBJ1-5, with TRBD1 matching over 8 bases. The CDR3 is made up of 12 amino acids. With V trimmed by 11 bases and J by 5 bases, 5 bases remained unmatched. Germline CDR1 and CDR2: SEHNR and FQNEAQ (reference sequence). The CDR3 loop is CAGQTGDQPQHF. CDR3 nucleotide sequence: TGTGCCGGTCAGACAGGGGATCAGCCCCAGCATTTT.

V gene TRBV15 combines with J gene TRBJ2-7; D possibly corresponds to TRBD2 (6 bases). The germline CDR1 and CDR2 sequences are LNHNV and YYDKDF (reference sequence). Trimming took off 9 bases at V and 2 bases at J, with 17 bases between the two ends. The CDR3 has 14 residues. In DNA form, the CDR3 reads TGTGCCACAAGACAAGGTGGGGGGACCTACGAGCAGTACTTC. Residues: CATRQGGGTYEQYF.

On this clone itself: One junction end does not reproduce the germline sequence, and a read error may be involved. The gene calls are TRBV5-1 and TRBJ2-7; TRBD1 agrees at 9 bases. CDR3 length equals 11 residues. Per germline, CDR1 SGHRS and CDR2 YFSETQ. CDR3 residues: CASSSGQGPIF. The CDR3 DNA reads TGCGCCAGCAGCTCGGGACAGGGCCCAATCTTC.

This chain uses TRBV11-2 with TRBJ2-3; D gene unclear. The V end was cut by 7 bases, the J end by 2 bases, with 19 bases between. CDR1 and CDR2 from the germline V gene are SGHAT and FQNNGV. The CDR3 contains 16 residues. The CDR3 DNA reads as TGTGCCAGCACCTCTAGGTATTTCGCCGCCACAGATACGCAGTATTTT. This translates into CASTSRYFAATDTQYF.

The CDR3 protein is CASSPGWVAGPTTSGEQYF. Written as DNA, the CDR3 is TGTGCCAGCAGCCCGGGGTGGGTGGCGGGACCTACTACCTCGGGCGAGCAGTACTTC. The chain has TRBV9 and TRBJ2-7, with D tentatively TRBD2 (6 bases). CDR1 is SGDLS and CDR2 is YYNGEE in the germline V gene. Trimming removed 4 bases at V and 6 bases at J, with 32 bases between. This CDR3 spans 19 amino acids.

The J gene is TRBJ1-2, the V gene TRBV25-1; no reliable D call. The V and J ends lost 10 bases and 1 base respectively, with 4 bases between them. The CDR3 runs to 10 residues. Germline-derived CDR1 and CDR2 are MGHDK and SYGVNS. This CDR3 is CATFNYGYTF. As DNA, the CDR3 is TGTGCCACCTTTAACTATGGCTACACCTTC.

The V call is TRBV10-1, the J call TRBJ2-1; D is undetermined. V was cut by 6 bases and J by 9 bases, with 15 bases left in between. Germline V gene lookup returns CDR1 WNHNN and CDR2 SYGVQD (reference sequence). CDR3 length: 13 amino acids. The CDR3 is CASSDPPVGEQFF. CDR3 sequence (DNA): TGCGCCAGCAGCGACCCCCCCGTGGGTGAGCAGTTCTTC.

This clone was counted once. This chain uses TRBV7-9 with TRBJ1-1; 8 positions match TRBD1. Losses at the gene ends were 5 bases for V and 8 bases for J; bases not matched to a gene: 7. There are 13 residues in the CDR3. Germline CDR1 SEHNR, CDR2 FQNEAQ (reference sequence). CDR3 residues: CASSTSTGAEAFF. The CDR3 nucleotides are TGTGCCAGCAGCACCTCGACAGGGGCGGAAGCTTTCTTT.

The genes are TRBV4-1 and TRBJ2-2; 8 nucleotides agree with TRBD2. Per germline, CDR1 MGHRA and CDR2 YSYEKL. The CDR3 is 13 residues long. With 11 bases clipped from V and 6 bases from J, the junction kept 8 bases outside the gene matches. The CDR3 DNA sequence: TGCGCCTCGGGGGGGAGGGCGTCCGGGGAGCTGTTTTTT. It yields the protein CASGGRASGELFF.